This T cell receptor (beta chain) was recorded in a study of blood T cell repertoires in COVID-19. Original analysis: Amplification of reference gene primers provided the estimated nucleated cell counts. Some clones are missing from TCRdb's copy, which holds only in-frame ones; the method was immunoSEQ multiplex PCR. That table is the source of V, J and clone size, and D and trimming were worked out from the DNA. Of approximately 400,000 clones listed, around 89% are singletons. Seattle researchers signed up patients amid active infection and tracked them longitudinally. Per germline, CDR1 SNHLY and CDR2 FYNNEI. V gave up 6 bases and J gave up 7 bases; unmatched junction bases: 9. The CDR3 totals 13 residues.

The rearrangement links TRBV2 to TRBJ2-7, with 7 positions matching TRBD1. The sequence was collected from a woman aged 45-65 years with COVID-19, enrolled during active disease. Sequencing was performed on peripheral blood. CDR3 in DNA: TGTGCCAGCAGCCCGGACAGGACGAGAGAGCAGTACTTC. This codes for CASSPDRTREQYF. Complete variable domain (other parts from reference TRBV2 and TRBJ2-7): EPEVTQTPSHQVTQMGQEVILRCVPISNHLYFYWYRQILGQKVEFLVSFYNNEISEKSEIFDDQFSVERPDGSNFTLKIRSTKLEDSAMYFCASSPDRTREQYFGPGTRLTVT.